The source of this T cell receptor (beta chain) is a study of T-cell memory formation after mild COVID-19. The overall study: TCR clusters mostly belonged to single donors. Study-wide results and limits: Largely, contracting CD4+ clones fell within CM and EM, and contracting CD8+ clones within EMRA.

One entry per CDR3 protein, called by TCRdb with MiXCR from the 5' RACE reads. The table records some 330,000 distinct CDR3 sequences, roughly 21% of them present only once. Trimming cost V 4 bases and J 3 bases, with 15 bases left between them. From germline, CDR1 is SNHLY and CDR2 FYNNEI. This CDR3 spans 15 amino acids. For this clonotype: Its cognate antigen is unknown.

Sample: PBMCs or a T cell subset sorted from them (not recorded which). This chain joins TRBV2 and TRBJ1-1; D might be TRBD1 (5 bases). This receptor was identified in an adult woman who had mild COVID-19 (a few samples of this study predate the infection). Cell type and time point are not known. The CDR3 reads CASSGGSSTYTEAFF. The CDR3 bases are TGTGCCAGCAGTGGGGGGAGCAGCACCTACACTGAAGCTTTCTTT.